Following are 20 T cell receptor beta chains from one sample sequenced in a study of CD8+ T cells in alopecia areata. RNA extraction and reverse transcription yielded cDNA as sequencing template. Assay used: immunoSEQ multiplex PCR; TCRdb lists only in-frame clones, some missing. The sample carries 250,000 or so clones, roughly two thirds recorded once. Sequences were derived from CD4+ T cells sorted from blood, sampled at week 0. These receptors all come from a human donor with alopecia areata.

This clone has only one observation. The rearrangement joins TRBV6-5 to TRBJ2-1, with 10 positions matching TRBD1. With 5 bases clipped from V and 4 bases from J, the junction kept 5 bases outside the gene matches. The CDR3 consists of 15 residues. Germline V gene data show CDR1 as MNHEY and CDR2 as SVGAGI. The CDR3 is CASSRQGAEYNEQFF. CDR3 nucleotides: TGTGCCAGCAGTCGACAGGGGGCGGAGTACAATGAGCAGTTCTTC.

J is TRBJ1-6 and V is TRBV7-2; D uncertain. The CDR3 spans 14 residues. Trimming left V 2 bases short and J 10 bases short, with 12 bases between. Germline CDR1 reads SGHTA; CDR2 reads FQGNSA. The CDR3: CASSLSKSGSPLHF. For the CDR3, the DNA is TGTGCCAGCAGCTTATCCAAGTCGGGGTCACCCCTCCACTTT.

The chain combines TRBV2 with TRBJ2-7; 11 bases are a match to TRBD2. V gave up 1 base and J gave up 5 bases; unmatched junction bases: 4. Germline V lookup: CDR1 SNHLY, CDR2 FYNNEI. The CDR3 runs to 15 residues. CDR3 sequence (DNA): TGTGCCAGCAGTGAAGAGCTAGCGGGGGGTCACGAGCAGTACTTC. It codes for CASSEELAGGHEQYF.

Relative to its sample, this clone is medium-sized. The V and J genes are TRBV6-5 and TRBJ1-6; 8 bases line up with TRBD1. The trim removed 8 bases at V and 6 bases at J, leaving 0 bases unmatched. Germline loops: CDR1 MNHEY, CDR2 SVGAGI. The CDR3 loop spans 12 amino acids. In DNA, the CDR3 is TGTGCCAGCGGACAGGGTAATTCACCCCTCCACTTT. This codes for CASGQGNSPLHF.

This clone was seen more than once but under ten times. The chain employs TRBV6-6 and TRBJ1-4, with D tentatively TRBD1 (6 bases). Trimming left V 7 bases short and J 4 bases short, with 10 bases between. The CDR3 loop spans 13 amino acids. Germline values: CDR1 MNHNY, CDR2 SVGAGI (reference sequence). The CDR3 coding sequence is TGTGCCAGCACCGACAGGAGTAATGAAAAACTGTTTTTT. Residues: CASTDRSNEKLFF.

This clone was detected only a few times. This chain links TRBV7-9 with TRBJ1-3, with D unclear. The germline V and J ends were trimmed by 5 bases and 8 bases, with 10 bases remaining between them. There are 12 residues in the CDR3. The V gene's germline CDR1 is SEHNR and CDR2 FQNEAQ (reference sequence). The CDR3 coding sequence is TGTGCCAGCAGCCGGAACCGAGACACCATATATTTT. Its protein is CASSRNRDTIYF.

This sequence joins TRBV29-1 and TRBJ1-2; D unclear. The CDR3 loop spans 13 amino acids. From germline, CDR1 is SQVTM and CDR2 ANQGSEA. Trimming stripped 5 bases from V and 5 bases from J, with 15 bases between. Here the CDR3 DNA reads TGCAGCGTTCCTCATAGGGCAGTTTATGGCTACACCTTC. This codes for CSVPHRAVYGYTF.

This clone has only a few counts. The rearrangement links TRBV6-5 to TRBJ2-7, with D perhaps matching TRBD2 (5 bases). V was cut by 2 bases and J by 3 bases, with 8 bases left in between. CDR1 is MNHEY and CDR2 is SVGAGI in the germline V gene. The CDR3 loop spans 13 amino acids. The CDR3 region is CASSYGESYEQYF. DNA of the CDR3: TGTGCCAGCAGTTACGGGGAGAGCTACGAGCAGTACTTC.

This sequence joins TRBV9 and TRBJ1-2, with unresolved D. CDR1 is SGDLS, CDR2 YYNGEE, per germline. The CDR3 extends over 14 amino acids. V lost 2 bases and J 2 bases, leaving 10 bases between the germline ends. The CDR3 DNA is TGTGCCAGCAGCGTCAACGGTCCGAACTATGGCTACACCTTC. This sequence encodes CASSVNGPNYGYTF. Full variable domain (missing parts from reference TRBV9 and TRBJ1-2): DSGVTQTPKHLITATGQRVTLRCSPRSGDLSVYWYQQSLDQGLQFLIQYYNGEERAKGNILERFSAQQFPDLHSELNLSSLELGDSALYFCASSVNGPNYGYTFGSGTRLTVV.

The chain combines TRBV6-1 with TRBJ1-2, with D hard to call. CDR3 size: 10 residues. Germline CDR1 reads MNHNS; CDR2 reads SASEGT. Trimming removed 6 bases at V and 8 bases at J, with 7 bases between. The CDR3 nucleotides are TGTGCCAGCAGCCCTTTCGGCTACACCTTC. This gives the protein CASSPFGYTF.

This clone turned up a few times. Other nucleotide sequences from this sample produce the same CDR3. The V call is TRBV30, the J call TRBJ2-7; D gene unclear. CDR1 is GTSNPN, CDR2 SVGIG, per germline (reference sequence). The ends were cut back, 1 base at V and 3 bases at J, with 4 bases in the middle. This CDR3 is 11 amino acids long. CDR3 sequence reads: CAWSGSYEQYF. CDR3 in DNA: TGTGCCTGGAGTGGCAGCTACGAGCAGTACTTC.

The V and J genes are TRBV4-3 and TRBJ2-1; D assignment may be TRBD1 or TRBD2 (5 bases each). The V gene's germline CDR1 is LGHNA and CDR2 YSLEER. This CDR3 has 16 amino acids. Trimming took 1 base from V and 5 from J, leaving 15 bases between them. Here the CDR3 DNA reads TGCGCCAGCAGCCAAGTAGGTCAGGGAGCCGACAATGAGCAGTTCTTC. Translated: CASSQVGQGADNEQFF.

This chain connects TRBV6-4 to TRBJ2-1; D is possibly TRBD1 (7 bases). Trimming pared 3 bases from V and 9 bases from J, leaving 15 bases between. CDR3 length equals 14 residues. Germline loops: CDR1 MRHNA, CDR2 SNTAGT. Here the CDR3 DNA reads TGTGCCAGCAGTGATCAGGGGGGATTGAGTGAGCAGTTCTTC. Encoded protein: CASSDQGGLSEQFF.

The gene calls are TRBV5-1 and TRBJ2-3; D is perhaps TRBD1 (6 bases). The CDR3 has 12 residues. Germline V lookup: CDR1 SGHRS, CDR2 YFSETQ. With 4 bases removed from V and 6 bases from J, the gap between germline ends came to 9 bases. The CDR3 DNA reads TGCGCCAGCAGCACCACAGGGGATACGCAGTATTTT. Translating it yields CASSTTGDTQYF.

The V gene is TRBV14, the J gene TRBJ2-5; no clear D gene. The CDR3 consists of 13 residues. The germline V gene has CDR1 SGHDN and CDR2 FVKESK. The ends were cut back, 6 bases at V and 0 bases at J, with 8 bases in the middle. CDR3 region: CASSRQYQETQYF. The DNA of the CDR3 is TGTGCCAGCAGTCGACAATACCAAGAGACCCAGTACTTC.

The chain's CDR3 is CATQDGPYEQYF. The DNA for the CDR3 is TGTGCCACCCAGGACGGACCCTACGAGCAGTACTTC. The chain joins TRBV15 to TRBJ2-7; no reliable D call. V was shortened by 8 bases and J by 2 bases, with 10 bases between the two germline ends. The length of the CDR3 is 12 residues. Germline V gene data show CDR1 as LNHNV and CDR2 as YYDKDF (reference sequence).

This clone appeared a single time. The chain couples TRBV5-1 to TRBJ2-7, with D unresolved. In germline, CDR1 is SGHRS, CDR2 YFSETQ. This CDR3 has 14 residues. V was shortened by 0 bases and J by 2 bases, with 9 bases between the two germline ends. In DNA form, the CDR3 reads TGCGCCAGCAGCTTGGAAGGTCTAACCTACGAGCAGTACTTC. Translation: CASSLEGLTYEQYF.

J is TRBJ2-7 and V is TRBV5-1; 7 nucleotides align to TRBD1. The trim removed 4 bases at V and 3 bases at J, leaving 7 bases unmatched. The germline V gene has CDR1 SGHRS and CDR2 YFSETQ. The CDR3 is 14 residues long. The CDR3 bases are TGCGCCAGCAGCCCTTCGGGACAGTTCTACGAGCAGTACTTC. The encoded protein is CASSPSGQFYEQYF. Looking up the rest from reference TRBV5-1 and TRBJ2-7 gives the full variable domain: KAGVTQTPRYLIKTRGQQVTLSCSPISGHRSVSWYQQTPGQGLQFLFEYFSETQRNKGNFPGRFSGRQFSNSRSEMNVSTLELGDSALYLCASSPSGQFYEQYFGPGTRLTVT.

The chain employs TRBV6-5 and TRBJ2-7, with 7 bases fitting TRBD1. The germline V gene has CDR1 MNHEY and CDR2 SVGAGI. The V segment lost 2 bases and the J segment 0 bases; nucleotides outside the gene matches: 1. The CDR3 has 14 amino acids. The CDR3 here is CASSYGDSSYEQYF. CDR3 nucleotides: TGTGCCAGCAGTTACGGGGACAGCTCCTACGAGCAGTACTTC.

The J gene is TRBJ1-5, the V gene TRBV7-2; 8 bases match TRBD1. J lost 6 bases, V lost 5 bases, and 9 bases had no gene match. The CDR3 runs to 15 residues. CDR1 SGHTA and CDR2 FQGNSA come from the germline V gene. The CDR3 is CASSPQTGVAQPQHF. CDR3 DNA: TGTGCCAGCAGCCCTCAGACAGGGGTCGCTCAGCCCCAGCATTTT.